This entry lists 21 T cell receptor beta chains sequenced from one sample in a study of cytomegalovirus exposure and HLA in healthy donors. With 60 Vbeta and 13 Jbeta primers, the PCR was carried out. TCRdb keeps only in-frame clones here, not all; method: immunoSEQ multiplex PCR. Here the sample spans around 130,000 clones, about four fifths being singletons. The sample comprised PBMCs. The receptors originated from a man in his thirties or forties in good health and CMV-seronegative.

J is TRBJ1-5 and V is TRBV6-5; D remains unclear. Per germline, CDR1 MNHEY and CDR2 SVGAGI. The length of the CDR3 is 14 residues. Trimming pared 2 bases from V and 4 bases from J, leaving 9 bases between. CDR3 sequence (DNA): TGTGCCAGCAGTTACAAGGCAGGAAATCAGCCCCAGCATTTT. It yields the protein CASSYKAGNQPQHF.

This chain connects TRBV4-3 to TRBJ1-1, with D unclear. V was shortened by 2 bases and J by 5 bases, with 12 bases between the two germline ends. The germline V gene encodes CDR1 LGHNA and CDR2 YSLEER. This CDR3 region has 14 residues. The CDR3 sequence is CASSQTFRVTEAFF. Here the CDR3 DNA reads TGCGCCAGCAGCCAAACCTTTCGGGTTACTGAAGCTTTCTTT.

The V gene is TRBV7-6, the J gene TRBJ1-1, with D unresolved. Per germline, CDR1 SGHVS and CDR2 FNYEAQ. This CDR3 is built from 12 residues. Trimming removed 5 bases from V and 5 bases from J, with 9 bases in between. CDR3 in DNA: TGTGCCAGCAGCAACGAGGGAACTGAAGCTTTCTTT. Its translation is CASSNEGTEAFF. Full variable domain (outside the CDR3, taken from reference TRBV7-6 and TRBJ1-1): GAGVSQSPRYKVTKRGQDVALRCDPISGHVSLYWYRQALGQGPEFLTYFNYEAQQDKSGLPNDRFSAERPEGSISTLTIQRTEQRDSAMYRCASSNEGTEAFFGQGTRLTVV.

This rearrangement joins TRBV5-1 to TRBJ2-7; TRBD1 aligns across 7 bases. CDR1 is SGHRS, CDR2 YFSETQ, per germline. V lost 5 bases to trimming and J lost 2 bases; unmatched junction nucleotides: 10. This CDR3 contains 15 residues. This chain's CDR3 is CASSSSGTATYEQYF. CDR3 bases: TGCGCCAGCAGTTCATCCGGGACAGCCACCTACGAGCAGTACTTC.

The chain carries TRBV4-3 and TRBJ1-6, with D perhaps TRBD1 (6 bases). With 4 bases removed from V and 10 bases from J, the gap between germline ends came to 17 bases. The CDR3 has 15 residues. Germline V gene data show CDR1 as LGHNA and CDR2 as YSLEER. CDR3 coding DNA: TGCGCCAGCAGCCCTGGGTCAGGGGTCGGGTCACCCCTCCACTTT. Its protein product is CASSPGSGVGSPLHF.

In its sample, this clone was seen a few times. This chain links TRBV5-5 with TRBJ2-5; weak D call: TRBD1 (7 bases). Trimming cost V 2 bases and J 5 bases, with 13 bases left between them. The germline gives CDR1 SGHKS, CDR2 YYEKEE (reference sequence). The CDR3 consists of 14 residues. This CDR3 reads CASSFPGGQETQYF. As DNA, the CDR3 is TGTGCCAGCAGCTTCCCAGGGGGGCAGGAGACCCAGTACTTC. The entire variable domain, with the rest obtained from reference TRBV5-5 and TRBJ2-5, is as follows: DAGVTQSPTHLIKTRGQQVTLRCSPISGHKSVSWYQQVLGQGPQFIFQYYEKEERGRGNFPDRFSARQFPNYSSELNVNALLLGDSALYLCASSFPGGQETQYFGPGTRLLVL.

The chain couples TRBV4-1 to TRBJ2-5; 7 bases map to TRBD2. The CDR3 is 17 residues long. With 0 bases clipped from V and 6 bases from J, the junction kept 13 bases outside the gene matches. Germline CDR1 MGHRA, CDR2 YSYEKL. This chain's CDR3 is CASSQEVHGERGKTQYF. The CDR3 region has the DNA TGCGCCAGCAGCCAAGAAGTTCACGGGGAGCGGGGTAAGACCCAGTACTTC.

CDR3 residues: CASRPPGGESNQPQHF. DNA for the CDR3: TGTGCCAGTCGCCCTCCAGGGGGTGAGAGCAATCAGCCCCAGCATTTT. J is TRBJ1-5 and V is TRBV19; 7 positions match TRBD1. The CDR3 has 16 amino acids. CDR1 and CDR2 (germline): LNHDA, SQIVND (reference sequence). V dropped 8 bases and J dropped 1; count of bases not matched to a gene: 11.

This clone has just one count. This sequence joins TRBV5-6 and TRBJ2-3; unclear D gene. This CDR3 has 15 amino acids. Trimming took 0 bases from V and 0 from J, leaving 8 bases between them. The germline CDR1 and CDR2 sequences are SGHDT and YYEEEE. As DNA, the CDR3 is TGTGCCAGCAGCTTGGCCGCCACTAGCACAGATACGCAGTATTTT. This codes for CASSLAATSTDTQYF.

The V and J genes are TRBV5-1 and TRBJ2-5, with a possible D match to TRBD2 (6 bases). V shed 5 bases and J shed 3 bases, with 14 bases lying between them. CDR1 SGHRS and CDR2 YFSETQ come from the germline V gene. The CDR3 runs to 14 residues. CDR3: CASRNNRGEETQYF. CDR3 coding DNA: TGCGCCAGCAGAAATAACCGCGGGGAAGAGACCCAGTACTTC. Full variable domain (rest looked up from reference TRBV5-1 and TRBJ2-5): KAGVTQTPRYLIKTRGQQVTLSCSPISGHRSVSWYQQTPGQGLQFLFEYFSETQRNKGNFPGRFSGRQFSNSRSEMNVSTLELGDSALYLCASRNNRGEETQYFGPGTRLLVL.

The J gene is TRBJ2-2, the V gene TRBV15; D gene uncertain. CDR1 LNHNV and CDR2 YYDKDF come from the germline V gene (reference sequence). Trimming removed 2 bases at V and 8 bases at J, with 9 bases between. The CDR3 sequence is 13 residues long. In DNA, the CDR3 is TGTGCCACCAGCAGACTCTCCGCGGGGGAGCTGTTTTTT. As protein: CATSRLSAGELFF.

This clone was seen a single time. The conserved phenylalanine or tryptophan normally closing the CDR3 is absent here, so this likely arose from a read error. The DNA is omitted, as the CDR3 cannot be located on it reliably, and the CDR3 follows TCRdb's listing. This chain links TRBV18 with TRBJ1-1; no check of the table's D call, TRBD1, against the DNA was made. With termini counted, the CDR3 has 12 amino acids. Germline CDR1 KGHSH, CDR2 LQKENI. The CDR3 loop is CASSPSGTSFRI.

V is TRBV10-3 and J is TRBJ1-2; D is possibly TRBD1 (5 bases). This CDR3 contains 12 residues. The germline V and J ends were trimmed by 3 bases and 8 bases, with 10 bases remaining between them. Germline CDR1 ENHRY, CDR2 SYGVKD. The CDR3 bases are TGTGCCATCAGTGAATACCAGGGCGGCTACACCTTC. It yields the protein CAISEYQGGYTF.

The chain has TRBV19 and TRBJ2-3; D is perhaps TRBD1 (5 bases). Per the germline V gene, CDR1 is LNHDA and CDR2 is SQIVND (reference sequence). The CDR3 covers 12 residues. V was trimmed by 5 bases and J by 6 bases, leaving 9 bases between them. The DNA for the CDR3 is TGTGCCAGTAGTCTCTCAGGGGATACGCAGTATTTT. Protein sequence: CASSLSGDTQYF.

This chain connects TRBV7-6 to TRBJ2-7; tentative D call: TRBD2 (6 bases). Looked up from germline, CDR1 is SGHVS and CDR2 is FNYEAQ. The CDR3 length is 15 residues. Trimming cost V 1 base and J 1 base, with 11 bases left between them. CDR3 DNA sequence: TGTGCCAGCAGCTTAGACGCGGGGCCGTCCTACGAGCAGTACTTC. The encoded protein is CASSLDAGPSYEQYF.

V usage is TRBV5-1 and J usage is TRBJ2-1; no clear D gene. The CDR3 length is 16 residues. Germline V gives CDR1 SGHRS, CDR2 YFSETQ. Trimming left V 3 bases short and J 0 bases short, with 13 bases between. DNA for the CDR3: TGCGCCAGCAGCTATCAGGCGACGAGCTCCTACAATGAGCAGTTCTTC. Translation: CASSYQATSSYNEQFF.

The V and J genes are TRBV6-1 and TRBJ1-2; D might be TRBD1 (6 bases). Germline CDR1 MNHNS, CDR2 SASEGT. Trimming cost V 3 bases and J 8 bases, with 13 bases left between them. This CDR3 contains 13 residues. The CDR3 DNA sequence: TGTGCCAGCAGTGAGAGCAGGGGACGGGGCTACACCTTC. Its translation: CASSESRGRGYTF.

The CDR3 is CASSQEPSQNTEAFF. CDR3 in DNA: TGTGCCAGCAGCCAAGAGCCGAGTCAGAACACTGAAGCTTTCTTT. V gene TRBV4-2 combines with J gene TRBJ1-1; D is unresolved. The V gene lost 0 bases and the J gene lost 1 base, with 9 bases spanning the gap. This CDR3 has 15 residues. Germline V gene sequence: CDR1 LGHNA, CDR2 YNFKEQ.

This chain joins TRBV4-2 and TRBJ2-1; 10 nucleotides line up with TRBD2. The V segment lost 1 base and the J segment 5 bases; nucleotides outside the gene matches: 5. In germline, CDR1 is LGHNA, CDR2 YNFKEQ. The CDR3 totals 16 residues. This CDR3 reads CASSQGYLAGDNEQFF. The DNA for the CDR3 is TGTGCCAGCAGCCAAGGTTACCTAGCGGGGGACAATGAGCAGTTCTTC.

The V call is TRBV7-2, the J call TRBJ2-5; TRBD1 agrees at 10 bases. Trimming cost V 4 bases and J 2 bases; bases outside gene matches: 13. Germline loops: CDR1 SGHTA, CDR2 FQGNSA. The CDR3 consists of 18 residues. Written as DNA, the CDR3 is TGTGCCAGCAGCTACCCCGGGACAGGGGACGCGCGGCAAGAGACCCAGTACTTC. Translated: CASSYPGTGDARQETQYF.

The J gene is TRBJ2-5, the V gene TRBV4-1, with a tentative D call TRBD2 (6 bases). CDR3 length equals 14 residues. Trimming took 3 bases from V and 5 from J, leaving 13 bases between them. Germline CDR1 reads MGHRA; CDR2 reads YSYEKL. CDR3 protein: CASSHPGVGETQYF. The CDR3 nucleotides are TGCGCCAGCAGCCATCCGGGGGTCGGGGAGACCCAGTACTTC.